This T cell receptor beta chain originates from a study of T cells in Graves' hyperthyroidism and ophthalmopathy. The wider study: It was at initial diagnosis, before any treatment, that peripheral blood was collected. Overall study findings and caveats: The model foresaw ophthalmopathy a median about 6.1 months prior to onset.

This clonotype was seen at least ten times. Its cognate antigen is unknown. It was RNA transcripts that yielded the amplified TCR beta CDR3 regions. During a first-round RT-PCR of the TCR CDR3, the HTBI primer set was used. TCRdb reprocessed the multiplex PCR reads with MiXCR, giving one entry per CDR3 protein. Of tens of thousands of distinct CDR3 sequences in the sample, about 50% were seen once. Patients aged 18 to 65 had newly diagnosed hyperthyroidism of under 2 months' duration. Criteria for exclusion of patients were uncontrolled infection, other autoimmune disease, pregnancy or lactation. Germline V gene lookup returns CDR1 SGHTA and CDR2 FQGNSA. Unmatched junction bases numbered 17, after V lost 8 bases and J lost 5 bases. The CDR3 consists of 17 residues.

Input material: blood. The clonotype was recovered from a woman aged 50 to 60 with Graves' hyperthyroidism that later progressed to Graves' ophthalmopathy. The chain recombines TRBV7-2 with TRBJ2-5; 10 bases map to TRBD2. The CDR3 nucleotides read TGTGCCAGCGGTTTAGGGGCTAGCGGGAGCAGCGAGGAGACCCAGTACTTC. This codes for CASGLGASGSSEETQYF.